This entry lists 32 T cell receptor beta chains sequenced from one sample in a study of blood T cell repertoires in COVID-19. The data were produced by immunoSEQ multiplex PCR, yet TCRdb's version contains in-frame clones alone and is incomplete. The data show around 150,000 clones, around four fifths seen once. Sequencing used peripheral blood. Receptor source: a human donor in a cohort sampled during active COVID-19.

CDR3 bases: TGTGCCAGCTGGGGAGACAGGGGGCGGACTGAAGCTTTCTTT. Translation: CASWGDRGRTEAFF. The chain is built from TRBV18 and TRBJ1-1, with 10 bases aligning to TRBD1. Germline V gives CDR1 KGHSH, CDR2 LQKENI. J was trimmed by 5 bases and V by 7 bases; bases with no gene match: 7. The CDR3 has 14 amino acids.

The chain links TRBV2 to TRBJ1-4; 8 bases are shared with TRBD1. V lost 6 bases, J lost 1 base, and 7 bases stayed unmatched. Germline V gene sequence: CDR1 SNHLY, CDR2 FYNNEI. This CDR3 region has 16 residues. The CDR3 here is CASRNHRGKTNEKLFF. For the CDR3, the DNA is TGTGCCAGCAGGAACCACAGGGGGAAAACTAATGAAAAACTGTTTTTT.

The chain links TRBV5-4 to TRBJ1-2, with D maybe TRBD1 (5 bases). Germline lookup yields CDR1 SGHNT and CDR2 YYREEE (reference sequence). This CDR3 has 15 residues. Trimming cost V 4 bases and J 0 bases, with 13 bases left between them. The CDR3 DNA follows: TGTGCCAGCAGCCCCCCAAGGACATCTAACTATGGCTACACCTTC. Protein sequence: CASSPPRTSNYGYTF. The whole variable domain, remainder taken from reference TRBV5-4 and TRBJ1-2, is ETGVTQSPTHLIKTRGQQVTLRCSSQSGHNTVSWYQQALGQGPQFIFQYYREEENGRGNFPPRFSGLQFPNYSSELNVNALELDDSALYLCASSPPRTSNYGYTFGSGTRLTVV.

V gene TRBV5-4 combines with J gene TRBJ2-3; D unresolved. V gave up 6 bases and J gave up 0 bases, with 11 bases separating them. This CDR3 has 14 amino acids. Germline V gene lookup returns CDR1 SGHNT and CDR2 YYREEE (reference sequence). In DNA, the CDR3 is TGTGCCAGCATCCTTTCCGGGAGCACAGATACGCAGTATTTT. Amino acid sequence: CASILSGSTDTQYF.

The chain recombines TRBV4-1 with TRBJ2-2; 9 bases fit TRBD2. Germline CDR1 and CDR2: MGHRA and YSYEKL. The CDR3 length is 17 residues. Unmatched junction bases numbered 7, after V lost 1 base and J lost 4 bases. The CDR3 protein is CASSQAHAGGTTGELFF. In DNA, the CDR3 is TGCGCCAGCAGCCAAGCCCACGCGGGAGGGACCACCGGGGAGCTGTTTTTT.

This sequence joins TRBV4-1 and TRBJ1-1; 8 positions agree with TRBD1. J lost 1 base, V lost 1 base, and 11 bases had no gene match. The CDR3 has 18 amino acids. Germline CDR1 is MGHRA and CDR2 is YSYEKL. CDR3 DNA sequence: TGCGCCAGCAGCCAAGGTCCAGGGGGCTTAGGTAGGAACACTGAAGCTTTCTTT. This codes for CASSQGPGGLGRNTEAFF.

Turning to this clone: Other DNA sequences in this specimen translate into the identical CDR3. This chain connects TRBV30 to TRBJ1-5, with 7 bases fitting TRBD1. Germline V gene lookup returns CDR1 GTSNPN and CDR2 SVGIG (reference sequence). The junction had 3 bases not matched to a gene; V was cut back by 5 bases and J by 2 bases. This CDR3 has 13 amino acids. CDR3 DNA: TGTGCCTGGTCAGGACAGGGCAATCAGCCCCAGCATTTT. This translates into CAWSGQGNQPQHF.

The rearrangement links TRBV27 to TRBJ2-1, with 13 positions matching TRBD2. Germline trimming cut 3 bases from V and 6 bases from J; bases unmatched to any gene: 14. Looked up from germline, CDR1 is MNHEY and CDR2 is SMNVEV (reference sequence). This CDR3 has 19 residues. CDR3 coding DNA: TGTGCCAGCAGTTTGTTTGTGACTAGCGGGGGGACCTTAAGCAATGAGCAGTTCTTC. It is translated as CASSLFVTSGGTLSNEQFF.

The rearrangement links TRBV24-1 to TRBJ1-2; TRBD1 matches at 10 bases. After removal of 5 bases from V and 7 bases from J, the junction contained 3 bases not matched to a gene. The germline CDR1 and CDR2 sequences are KGHDR and SFDVKD. The CDR3 contains 13 residues. The DNA of the CDR3 is TGTGCCACCAGTGGACAGGGGGCTTTTGGCTACACCTTC. Translated, it gives CATSGQGAFGYTF.

V and J are TRBV6-5 and TRBJ2-7; a possible D gene is TRBD2 (6 bases). V lost 4 bases, J lost 2 bases, and 9 bases lay in between. The CDR3 runs to 13 residues. The germline V gene has CDR1 MNHEY and CDR2 SVGAGI. CDR3 residues: CASSFSGTYEQYF. As DNA, the CDR3 is TGTGCCAGCAGTTTTAGCGGTACCTACGAGCAGTACTTC.

The chain employs TRBV10-1 and TRBJ2-1; 9 nucleotides agree with TRBD2. V lost 6 bases and J lost 10; bases outside the gene matches: 10. From germline, CDR1 is WNHNN and CDR2 SYGVQD (reference sequence). The CDR3 is 14 residues long. The CDR3: CASREREEAGEQFF. For the CDR3, the DNA is TGCGCCAGCAGGGAGCGGGAGGAAGCCGGAGAGCAGTTCTTC.

This clone was counted only a few times. CDR3 amino acids: CAWSPSNSPLHF. CDR3 sequence (DNA): TGTGCCTGGAGTCCCTCTAATTCACCCCTCCACTTT. V and J are TRBV30 and TRBJ1-6, with D hard to call. The germline gives CDR1 GTSNPN, CDR2 SVGIG (reference sequence). This CDR3 region has 12 residues. V was shortened by 2 bases and J by 6 bases, with 5 bases between the two germline ends.

The gene calls are TRBV27 and TRBJ1-3, with D perhaps TRBD1 (6 bases). Germline V lookup: CDR1 MNHEY, CDR2 SMNVEV (reference sequence). CDR3 length: 16 amino acids. Trimming removed 2 bases from V and 0 bases from J, with 11 bases in between. CDR3 amino acids: CASSLGQPNSGNTIYF. The CDR3 region has the DNA TGTGCCAGCAGTTTAGGACAGCCGAACTCTGGAAACACCATATATTTT.

This chain uses TRBV29-1 with TRBJ2-7; D might be TRBD2 (6 bases). V was pared by 7 bases and J by 7 bases, with 14 bases between. The germline gives CDR1 SQVTM, CDR2 ANQGSEA. The length of the CDR3 is 11 residues. The CDR3 sequence: CSARLGGEQYF. The CDR3 DNA reads TGCAGCGCCCGCCTCGGGGGAGAGCAGTACTTC.

The V call is TRBV7-2, the J call TRBJ2-2; D may be TRBD2 (5 bases). Germline values: CDR1 SGHTA, CDR2 FQGNSA. This CDR3 comprises 15 residues. V lost 3 bases, J lost 2 bases, and 10 bases lay in between. CDR3 region: CASSFKAVNTGELFF. DNA of the CDR3: TGTGCCAGCAGCTTCAAAGCGGTTAACACCGGGGAGCTGTTTTTT.

The rearrangement links TRBV11-2 to TRBJ2-5; tentative D call: TRBD2 (5 bases). Germline CDR1 reads SGHAT; CDR2 reads FQNNGV. This CDR3 is 14 amino acids long. V shed 5 bases and J shed 5 bases, with 15 bases lying between them. CDR3 in DNA: TGTGCCAGCAGCAGACTAACTAAAGCGGAGACCCAGTACTTC. It encodes CASSRLTKAETQYF.

This clone was seen more than once but under ten times. The CDR3 coding sequence is TGTGCCAGCAGACTTAGACGGAGCGAGAACACTGAAGCTTTCTTT. Encoded protein: CASRLRRSENTEAFF. The V call is TRBV13, the J call TRBJ1-1; no reliable D call. The CDR3 has 15 residues. V shed 6 bases and J shed 1 base, with 15 bases lying between them. The germline CDR1 and CDR2 sequences are PRHDT and FYEKMQ (reference sequence).

This chain links TRBV10-2 with TRBJ1-4; D might be TRBD1 (6 bases). This CDR3 is built from 14 residues. The ends were cut back, 6 bases at V and 3 bases at J, with 11 bases in the middle. Germline assignment: CDR1 WSHSY and CDR2 SAAADI. The CDR3 sequence is CASRRTDPNEKLFF. DNA of the CDR3: TGCGCCAGCAGGCGGACAGATCCTAATGAAAAACTGTTTTTT.

CDR3 loop: CASSLHTDTQYF. CDR3 sequence (DNA): TGTGCCAGCAGCTTACACACAGATACGCAGTATTTT. The chain combines TRBV11-3 with TRBJ2-3; D is uncertain. Germline V gene data show CDR1 as SGHNT and CDR2 as YENEEA. There are 12 residues in the CDR3. V was clipped by 2 bases and J by 2 bases, with 2 bases between them.

The rearrangement uses TRBV21-1 and TRBJ1-2. TRBV21-1 is a recognized pseudogene. The CDR3 has 17 residues. CDR3 sequence (DNA): TGTGCCAGCAGCAAGTCCTTTGGACTTTTTTGGCTGAGTGGCTACACCTTC. Encoded protein: CASSKSFGLFWLSGYTF.

V gene TRBV11-2 combines with J gene TRBJ1-6; D unclear. CDR3 size: 14 residues. Germline CDR1 SGHAT, CDR2 FQNNGV. V dropped 5 bases and J dropped 7 bases, with 12 bases sitting between them. The CDR3 bases are TGTGCCAGCAGCGCCCGACTCCTGAATTCACCCCTCCACTTT. Translating it yields CASSARLLNSPLHF. Drawing the rest from reference TRBV11-2 and TRBJ1-6, the complete variable domain is EAGVAQSPRYKIIEKRQSVAFWCNPISGHATLYWYQQILGQGPKLLIQFQNNGVVDDSQLPKDRFSAERLKGVDSTLKIQPAKLEDSAVYLCASSARLLNSPLHFGNGTRLTVT.

The V and J genes are TRBV29-1 and TRBJ2-7; D uncertain. This CDR3 has 12 residues. Germline V gene lookup returns CDR1 SQVTM and CDR2 ANQGSEA. Trimming cost V 2 bases and J 3 bases, with 8 bases left between them. The CDR3 here is CSVELSGYEQYF. For the CDR3, the DNA is TGCAGCGTTGAATTGTCCGGCTACGAGCAGTACTTC.

The rearrangement joins TRBV6-5 to TRBJ1-1; the D is unclear. The V end lost 7 bases, the J end lost 1 base, and 7 bases lay between the germline ends. The CDR3 totals 12 residues. The germline CDR1 and CDR2 sequences are MNHEY and SVGAGI. In nucleotides, the CDR3 is TGTGCCAGCAAGGAGGGGAACACTGAAGCTTTCTTT. This translates into CASKEGNTEAFF.

The chain carries TRBV5-1 and TRBJ2-7, with TRBD2 matching over 11 bases. The CDR3 loop spans 14 amino acids. Looked up from germline, CDR1 is SGHRS and CDR2 is YFSETQ. With 4 bases clipped from V and 1 base from J, the junction kept 1 base outside the gene matches. The CDR3 DNA reads TGCGCCAGCAGCCTAGCGGGGGGTTCCTACGAGCAGTACTTC. Protein: CASSLAGGSYEQYF. Filled out from reference TRBV5-1 and TRBJ2-7, the complete variable domain reads KAGVTQTPRYLIKTRGQQVTLSCSPISGHRSVSWYQQTPGQGLQFLFEYFSETQRNKGNFPGRFSGRQFSNSRSEMNVSTLELGDSALYLCASSLAGGSYEQYFGPGTRLTVT.

This clone was seen only once. The chain carries TRBV10-1 and TRBJ2-1, with a weak D call TRBD1 (5 bases). CDR3 length: 13 residues. Germline V gene data show CDR1 as WNHNN and CDR2 as SYGVQD (reference sequence). The V and J ends lost 8 bases and 11 bases respectively, with 19 bases between them. CDR3 sequence (DNA): TGCGCCAGCCAGGGCAGGGCCCGGTCGAAGCAGTTCTTC. Its translation: CASQGRARSKQFF.

This clone came up once. The CDR3 here is CASSPYLDGRENTIYF. The CDR3 DNA sequence: TGCGCCAGCAGCCCCTATCTGGACGGCCGGGAAAACACCATATATTTT. The genes are TRBV5-1 and TRBJ1-3; D ambiguous. Trimming stripped 4 bases from V and 6 bases from J, with 20 bases between. The CDR3 runs to 16 residues. Germline CDR1 and CDR2: SGHRS and YFSETQ.

This chain joins TRBV7-2 and TRBJ1-1; 10 bases are a match to TRBD1. V lost 0 bases and J lost 5; bases outside the gene matches: 6. The germline gives CDR1 SGHTA, CDR2 FQGNSA. This CDR3 comprises 16 residues. DNA of the CDR3: TGTGCCAGCAGCTTAGCTCCGACAGGGGGCTTGACTGAAGCTTTCTTT. As protein: CASSLAPTGGLTEAFF.

The chain links TRBV14 to TRBJ2-7, with D possibly TRBD1 on 5 matching bases. V dropped 5 bases and J dropped 5 bases, with 16 bases sitting between them. Germline loops: CDR1 SGHDN, CDR2 FVKESK. The CDR3 has 14 amino acids. The CDR3 bases are TGTGCCAGCAGCACCTTACAGGTCATGGACGAGCAGTACTTC. Its translation is CASSTLQVMDEQYF.

This CDR3 reads CASSLSGRGGGGYTF. The CDR3 bases are TGTGCCAGCAGTTTATCGGGCCGAGGGGGTGGTGGCTACACCTTC. J is TRBJ1-2 and V is TRBV28; D is perhaps TRBD1 (6 bases). From germline, CDR1 is MDHEN and CDR2 SYDVKM. This CDR3 spans 15 amino acids. V dropped 1 base and J dropped 7 bases, with 16 bases sitting between them.

V and J are TRBV7-8 and TRBJ2-7, with 12 bases that match TRBD1. Germline V gives CDR1 SGHVS, CDR2 FQNEAQ. V shed 0 bases and J 4 bases; nucleotides not matched to a gene: 7. The CDR3 sequence is 17 residues long. This CDR3 is CASSLAGDRGRRYEQYF. The CDR3, as DNA: TGTGCCAGCAGCTTAGCGGGGGACAGGGGGCGAAGGTACGAGCAGTACTTC.

This sequence joins TRBV5-1 and TRBJ1-1; D is unresolved. This CDR3 region has 12 residues. Germline V gives CDR1 SGHRS, CDR2 YFSETQ. V lost 2 bases and J lost 4, with 6 bases in between. The CDR3: CASSLHTTEAFF. The CDR3 coding sequence is TGCGCCAGCAGCTTACATACCACTGAAGCTTTCTTT.

This clone occurred a few times. The V gene is TRBV7-9, the J gene TRBJ2-5, with 7 positions matching TRBD1. The CDR3 is 13 residues long. The trim removed 6 bases at V and 3 bases at J, leaving 4 bases unmatched. Germline CDR1 is SEHNR and CDR2 is FQNEAQ (reference sequence). The CDR3 protein is CASRWDREETQYF. CDR3 DNA sequence: TGTGCCAGCAGGTGGGACAGAGAAGAGACCCAGTACTTC. Full variable domain (remainder filled in from reference TRBV7-9 and TRBJ2-5): DTGVSQNPRHKITKRGQNVTFRCDPISEHNRLYWYRQTLGQGPEFLTYFQNEAQLEKSRLLSDRFSAERPKGSFSTLEIQRTEQGDSAMYLCASRWDREETQYFGPGTRLLVL.